A selection of T cell receptor beta chains follows, all from one sample in a study of cytomegalovirus exposure and HLA in healthy donors. The repertoire was sequenced with immunoSEQ multiplex PCR; TCRdb's copy has only in-frame clones and lacks some. The repertoire consists of 160,000 or so clones, with about three quarters occurring once and the leading ten covering 3.1%. Sequenced sample: PBMCs. The source is a woman in her forties in good health and CMV-seronegative. Both conserved end residues are part of each CDR3. The D gene is left open where the match is weak. Clone size is stated in some rows and not others, as once, few, many or a class when expanded.

v_gene	len	abundance	j_gene	d_gene	CDR3aa	CDR3nt
TRBV6-5	14	.	TRBJ2-1	TRBD1	CATLPPGQYNEQFF	TGTGCCACTCTTCCACCGGGACAGTACAATGAGCAGTTCTTC
TRBV27	15	.	TRBJ1-5	TRBD1	CASSWDRAPNQPQHF	TGTGCCAGCAGTTGGGACAGGGCGCCGAATCAGCCCCAGCATTTT
TRBV11-2	18	.	TRBJ2-5	TRBD2	CASSSEAGGPGLVETQYF	TGTGCCAGCAGCTCAGAGGCGGGGGGGCCGGGACTTGTAGAGACCCAGTACTTC
TRBV19	13	.	TRBJ1-2	.	CASNKDRNYGYTF	TGTGCCAGTAATAAGGACAGAAACTATGGCTACACCTTC
TRBV6-5	15	.	TRBJ1-5	.	CASSYSNRINQPQHF	TGTGCCAGCAGTTACTCGAACAGAATTAATCAGCCCCAGCATTTT
TRBV2	14	.	TRBJ1-4	.	CASSVQGANEKLFF	TGTGCCAGCAGTGTACAGGGAGCTAATGAAAAACTGTTTTTT
TRBV28	12	.	TRBJ2-3	.	CASSRYTDTQYF	TGTGCCAGCAGCAGGTATACAGATACGCAGTATTTT
TRBV7-7	17	.	TRBJ1-5	.	CASTLRGYDGDNQPQHF	TGTGCCAGCACCTTGAGGGGGTATGATGGGGATAATCAGCCCCAGCATTTT
TRBV9	16	.	TRBJ2-7	TRBD2	CASSPSTSGVNNEQYF	TGTGCCAGCAGCCCTTCGACTAGCGGGGTGAACAACGAGCAGTACTTC
TRBV10-2	14	once	TRBJ1-1	.	CASSDPGRAEEAFF	TGCGCCAGCAGTGACCCTGGGAGGGCGGAGGAAGCTTTCTTT
TRBV7-8	15	.	TRBJ1-1	TRBD1	CASSFHGTGVSEAFF	TGTGCCAGCAGCTTTCACGGGACAGGCGTATCTGAAGCTTTCTTT
TRBV4-1	17	.	TRBJ2-5	TRBD1	CASSQGGTGGIGETQYF	TGCGCCAGCAGCCAAGGTGGGACAGGGGGCATAGGAGAGACCCAGTACTTC
TRBV28	16	.	TRBJ2-3	TRBD2	CASSLLAGGPADTQYF	TGTGCCAGCAGTTTATTGGCGGGGGGGCCGGCAGATACGCAGTATTTT
TRBV5-6	12	.	TRBJ1-1	.	CASSLLGQEAFF	TGTGCCAGCAGCTTGCTAGGACAAGAGGCTTTCTTT
TRBV5-1	14	.	TRBJ1-3	TRBD1	CASSQGAPGNTIYF	TGCGCCAGCAGCCAGGGGGCCCCTGGAAACACCATATATTTT
TRBV2	17	.	TRBJ2-5	TRBD1	CASRTIPGQGSGETQYF	TGTGCCAGCAGAACGATACCGGGACAGGGTTCGGGGGAGACCCAGTACTTC
TRBV5-1	15	.	TRBJ1-5	.	CASSLGGLNNQPQHF	TGCGCCAGCAGCTTGGGCGGGTTGAACAATCAGCCCCAGCATTTT
TRBV7-3	16	.	TRBJ2-1	TRBD2	CASSSRGGGARNEQFF	TGTGCCAGCAGCTCCAGGGGCGGGGGGGCTCGGAATGAGCAGTTCTTC
TRBV5-4	15	.	TRBJ2-3	TRBD1	CASSSKGQGIGTQYF	TGTGCCAGCAGCTCGAAGGGACAGGGAATAGGTACGCAGTATTTT
TRBV6-1	11	.	TRBJ1-1	.	CATYRSTEAFF	TGTGCCACCTACCGTTCCACTGAAGCTTTCTTT
TRBV5-1	14	.	TRBJ2-5	TRBD1	CASTTGTGGETQYF	TGCGCCAGCACTACCGGGACAGGGGGAGAGACCCAGTACTTC
TRBV13	15	.	TRBJ1-3	.	CATAEGTHSGNTIYF	TGTGCCACCGCGGAAGGGACTCACTCTGGAAACACCATATATTTT
TRBV28	12	.	TRBJ1-5	.	CASSRSNQPQHF	TGTGCCAGCAGTCGGAGCAATCAGCCCCAGCATTTT
TRBV7-2	15	.	TRBJ1-2	.	CASSGRGGVVDGYTF	TGTGCCAGCAGCGGCAGGGGTGGGGTTGTGGATGGCTACACCTTC
TRBV11-2	14	.	TRBJ1-2	.	CASSGSGRPYGYTF	TGTGCCAGCAGCGGCTCCGGGAGACCCTATGGCTACACCTTC
TRBV5-6	14	once	TRBJ1-3	TRBD1	CASKIQGFENTIYF	TGTGCCAGTAAGATACAGGGGTTCGAAAACACCATATATTTT
TRBV27	18	few	TRBJ1-6	.	CASSLFGGGSRSFSPLHF	TGTGCCAGCAGTTTATTCGGGGGGGGATCACGGTCGTTTTCACCCCTCCACTTT
TRBV29-1	14	.	TRBJ2-5	TRBD1	CSDARTGGTETQYF	TGCAGCGACGCGAGGACAGGGGGCACAGAGACCCAGTACTTC
TRBV5-1	13	few	TRBJ1-4	.	CASSFRANEKLFF	TGCGCCAGCAGCTTCAGGGCTAATGAAAAACTGTTTTTT
TRBV5-1	17	.	TRBJ2-1	.	CASSLDVTGLSYNEQFF	TGCGCCAGCAGCTTGGATGTGACGGGGTTGTCCTACAATGAGCAGTTCTTC